This T cell receptor (beta chain) derives from a study of T cell responses to AZD1222 COVID-19 vaccine. Turning to this clone: As yet, its antigen is unknown.

Deletions cut 6 bases from V and 4 bases from J, with 13 bases between. Per germline, CDR1 MNHEY and CDR2 SVGEGT. The length of the CDR3 is 14 residues. This table comes from immunoSEQ multiplex PCR, and its TCRdb copy is limited to in-frame clones, with some not included. The table includes around 130,000 clones, about 82% detected once. Study findings and constraints: Most donors were white British, females outnumbered males, and clonal diversity was possibly underestimated. The study sampled repertoires only after the peak T cell response.

The source of this sequence is an adult in good health. The chain links TRBV6-2 or TRBV6-3 to TRBJ1-3, with D possibly matching TRBD1 (6 bases). The material was peripheral blood, obtained on day 0 of AZD1222 vaccination. CDR3 sequence (DNA): TGTGCCAGCAGCCCCGGGACACCCGGAAACACCATATATTTT. Translation gives CASSPGTPGNTIYF.